These 22 T cell receptor beta chains originate from one sample sequenced in a study of post-analysis software for immune sequencing data. The study, taken as a whole, reports: TRBV5-6, TRBV5-1 and TRBV20-1 belonged to a set of roughly five TRBV segments that were more frequent in patients than controls.

Built from TCR beta cDNA, the libraries had unique molecular identifiers in them. Each CDR3 protein is one row after TCRdb ran MiXCR on the PCR reads. The sample records 550,000 to 700,000 distinct CDR3 sequences, around 44% being singletons. Antigens of these TCRs are unknown. The sample was blood. The origin of the receptors is a girl between 10 and 17 years old with multiple sclerosis.

The chain combines TRBV7-9 with TRBJ2-7; D is possibly TRBD1 (5 bases). V was trimmed by 4 bases and J by 4 bases, leaving 11 bases between them. From germline, CDR1 is SEHNR and CDR2 FQNEAQ (reference sequence). The CDR3 length is 13 residues. The CDR3 DNA sequence: TGTGCCAGCAGCTCACCCGACAGATACGAGCAGTACTTC. It yields the protein CASSSPDRYEQYF. Full variable domain (rest looked up from reference TRBV7-9 and TRBJ2-7): DTGVSQNPRHKITKRGQNVTFRCDPISEHNRLYWYRQTLGQGPEFLTYFQNEAQLEKSRLLSDRFSAERPKGSFSTLEIQRTEQGDSAMYLCASSSPDRYEQYFGPGTRLTVT.

This sequence joins TRBV10-3 and TRBJ2-5; tentative D call: TRBD1 (6 bases). CDR1 is ENHRY and CDR2 is SYGVKD in the germline V gene. This CDR3 has 16 amino acids. V lost 5 bases, J lost 3 bases, and 19 bases lay in between. The CDR3 region is CAISTPPLTGEETQYF. Written as DNA, the CDR3 is TGTGCCATCAGTACACCGCCACTGACAGGAGAAGAGACCCAGTACTTC.

The rearrangement uses TRBV20-1 and TRBJ2-5, with D possibly being TRBD1 (5 bases). The J call may be wrong; the DNA end is better matched by TRBJ2-7. The germline V gene encodes CDR1 DFQATT and CDR2 SNEGSKA (reference sequence). The CDR3 runs to 15 residues. This CDR3 is CSASYSRGRPYEQYF. The CDR3, as DNA: TGCAGTGCTAGTTACTCAAGGGGCCGCCCCTACGAGCAGTACTTC.

This clonotype was seen a few times. J is TRBJ2-1 and V is TRBV11-1; D possibly matches TRBD1 or TRBD2 (6 bases each). Germline CDR1 reads SGHAT; CDR2 reads FQDESV (reference sequence). V lost 3 bases, J lost 9 bases, and 24 bases lay in between. CDR3 length: 17 residues. The CDR3 nucleotides read TGTGCCAGCAGCTTGAAAGGGGGGACGATGACCGTGCGTGAGCAGTTCTTC. Encoded protein: CASSLKGGTMTVREQFF.

The rearrangement uses TRBV7-9 and TRBJ2-1; tentatively, D is TRBD2 (8 bases). V gave up 5 bases and J gave up 8 bases, with 19 bases separating them. The germline gives CDR1 SEHNR, CDR2 FQNEAQ (reference sequence). This CDR3 has 15 residues. CDR3 nucleotides: TGTGCCAGCAGCCAGGGGTCGGGAGGGGGCCATGAGCAGTTCTTC. Its translation is CASSQGSGGGHEQFF.

V and J are TRBV12-3 or TRBV12-4 and TRBJ1-1, with D possibly matching TRBD1 (6 bases). V was pared by 5 bases and J by 5 bases, with 15 bases between. The CDR3 consists of 14 residues. As DNA, the CDR3 is TGTGCCAGCAGTGGGGCACAGGGCTGGACTGAAGCTTTCTTT. Translation: CASSGAQGWTEAFF.

This clonotype appeared once. The V and J genes are TRBV20-1 and TRBJ2-4; weak D call: TRBD1 (6 bases). The CDR3 consists of 12 residues. Germline V gene data show CDR1 as DFQATT and CDR2 as SNEGSKA (reference sequence). The V and J ends lost 3 bases and 15 bases respectively, with 18 bases between them. The CDR3 DNA reads TGCAGTGCTAGGGTAGCCCGGGACAACGTGTACTTC. It is translated as CSARVARDNVYF.

This clonotype appeared a few times. The rearrangement links TRBV5-4 to TRBJ2-5; possibly TRBD2 for D (6 bases). V lost 6 bases, J lost 0 bases, and 15 bases lay in between. CDR3 size: 15 residues. Germline CDR1 SGHNT, CDR2 YYREEE (reference sequence). CDR3 DNA: TGTGCCAGCATGAGCGGAGTAGCGGACCAAGAGACCCAGTACTTC. Encoded protein: CASMSGVADQETQYF.

This clonotype was detected a few times. The chain employs TRBV7-3 and TRBJ2-7, with TRBD2 identical over 8 bases. The J call is uncertain, as TRBJ2-5 better fits the DNA end. This CDR3 contains 15 residues. Germline lookup yields CDR1 SGHTA and CDR2 FQGTGA. CDR3 DNA: TGTGCCAGCAGCTTGACCACGGGGGGGCCAGAGACCCAGTACTTC. Translated, it gives CASSLTTGGPETQYF.

This clonotype occurred a few times. The rearrangement joins TRBV6-6 to TRBJ2-3, with 8 bases lining up with TRBD2. CDR1 MNHNY and CDR2 SVGAGI come from the germline V gene (reference sequence). This CDR3 has 15 amino acids. Germline trimming cut 6 bases from V and 1 base from J; bases unmatched to any gene: 6. The CDR3 DNA follows: TGTGCCAGCAGGATTAGCGGGATGGGCACAGATACGCAGTATTTT. This sequence encodes CASRISGMGTDTQYF.

The chain recombines TRBV7-2 with TRBJ2-5; 8 positions match TRBD2. Matching the DNA end better, TRBJ2-1 makes the J call doubtful. The V gene's germline CDR1 is SGHTA and CDR2 FQGNSA. The CDR3 runs to 17 residues. DNA for the CDR3: TGTGCCAGCAGCTTAGCCCCAAGCGGGAGCGGTCTGGAGACCCAGTTCTTC. Its protein is CASSLAPSGSGLETQFF.

The chain carries TRBV27 and TRBJ2-2; TRBD1 matches 10 bases. The CDR3 sequence is 15 residues long. Germline V gene data show CDR1 as MNHEY and CDR2 as SMNVEV (reference sequence). V was clipped by 6 bases and J by 4 bases; unmatched bases: 5. The CDR3 DNA is TGTGCCAGCAGCCAGACAGGGGGCATCACCGGGGAGCTGTTTTTT. This translates into CASSQTGGITGELFF.

This chain joins TRBV5-1 and TRBJ1-1; tentative D call: TRBD1 (6 bases). This CDR3 comprises 16 residues. Looked up from germline, CDR1 is SGHRS and CDR2 is YFSETQ. V lost 3 bases to trimming and J lost 0 bases, with 15 bases between them. For the CDR3, the DNA is TGCGCCAGCAGCTGGACTGACAGGCTAATGAACACTGAAGCTTTCTTT. Protein: CASSWTDRLMNTEAFF.

The chain has TRBV29-1 and TRBJ1-4, with TRBD1 matching 9 bases. The CDR3 consists of 13 residues. V dropped 6 bases and J dropped 8; count of bases not matched to a gene: 7. In germline, CDR1 is SQVTM, CDR2 ANQGSEA. The CDR3 DNA reads as TGCAGCGTCATTCGGACAGGGGAGGAAAAACTGTTTTTT. Translation gives CSVIRTGEEKLFF.

A few counts support this clonotype. This chain connects TRBV15 to TRBJ1-4; D may be TRBD1 (6 bases). The CDR3 contains 15 residues. Germline lookup yields CDR1 LNHNV and CDR2 YYDKDF (reference sequence). Trimming took off 1 base at V and 8 bases at J, with 14 bases between the two ends. As DNA, the CDR3 is TGTGCCACCAGCAGAGGGCCAGGGGTAGAAGAAAAACTGTTTTTT. Its translation is CATSRGPGVEEKLFF.

The chain couples TRBV27 to TRBJ2-4; D is ambiguous. Germline CDR1 MNHEY, CDR2 SMNVEV (reference sequence). V was clipped by 6 bases and J by 0 bases, with 15 bases between them. The CDR3 spans 16 residues. DNA of the CDR3: TGTGCCAGCAGAACCGGAACGGCCCTAGCCAAAAACATTCAGTACTTC. This translates into CASRTGTALAKNIQYF.

This clonotype came up a few times. The V gene is TRBV5-1, the J gene TRBJ2-7; D gene ambiguous. Germline V lookup: CDR1 SGHRS, CDR2 YFSETQ. The CDR3 has 11 residues. V lost 1 base and J lost 5, with 4 bases in between. CDR3 amino acids: CASSLWDEQYF. The DNA of the CDR3 is TGCGCCAGCAGCTTGTGGGACGAGCAGTACTTC.

This chain uses TRBV6-1 with TRBJ2-7; D is perhaps TRBD2 (6 bases). The V and J ends lost 6 bases and 0 bases respectively, with 15 bases between them. Germline values: CDR1 MNHNS, CDR2 SASEGT. The CDR3 runs 15 residues. In DNA form, the CDR3 reads TGTGCCAGCAGCGTCCGGGACTTAGGCTCCTACGAGCAGTACTTC. Its translation: CASSVRDLGSYEQYF.

V and J are TRBV12-3 or TRBV12-4 and TRBJ2-1; a weak D match, TRBD2 (5 bases). The CDR3 is 13 amino acids. V dropped 5 bases and J dropped 8 bases, with 13 bases sitting between them. CDR3 DNA: TGTGCCAGCAGTCCTACCCCCGGGGATGAGCAGTTCTTC. Its protein product is CASSPTPGDEQFF.

This clonotype has only a few counts. This rearrangement joins TRBV20-1 to TRBJ2-1; D perhaps matches TRBD1 (5 bases). Looked up from germline, CDR1 is DFQATT and CDR2 is SNEGSKA (reference sequence). With 6 bases removed from V and 2 bases from J, the gap between germline ends came to 11 bases. This CDR3 region has 13 residues. CDR3 bases: TGCAGTGCCTCCTCAGGGCCCTACAATGAGCAGTTCTTC. Its protein product is CSASSGPYNEQFF.

The genes are TRBV5-1 and TRBJ1-2, with TRBD1 identical over 9 bases. Germline lookup yields CDR1 SGHRS and CDR2 YFSETQ. V lost 5 bases to trimming and J lost 4 bases; unmatched junction nucleotides: 3. This CDR3 comprises 13 residues. The CDR3 coding sequence is TGCGCCAGCAGGGGGGGACAGGGCTATGGCTACACCTTC. It is translated as CASRGGQGYGYTF.

This clonotype was recorded a few times. The rearrangement joins TRBV29-1 to TRBJ2-1, with no clear D. The CDR3 is 12 amino acids. Germline V lookup: CDR1 SQVTM, CDR2 ANQGSEA. V lost 3 bases and J lost 9, with 12 bases in between. In DNA form, the CDR3 reads TGCAGCGTTGATTTCAAGAGCCGTGAGCAGTTCTTC. Encoded protein: CSVDFKSREQFF.